Below, 29 T cell receptor beta chains from the same sample are listed, as sequenced in a study of cytomegalovirus exposure and HLA in healthy donors. The PCR was carried out with 60 Vbeta primers and 13 Jbeta primers. Method: immunoSEQ multiplex PCR; TCRdb's copy keeps in-frame clones and lacks some. This table holds 200,000 to 250,000 clones, 65% to 75% found once. The specimen sequenced was PBMCs. These receptors originate from a young woman in good health and CMV-seronegative.

J is TRBJ1-2 and V is TRBV6-1; the D is unclear. Trimming cost V 7 bases and J 8 bases, with 14 bases left between them. Germline loops: CDR1 MNHNS, CDR2 SASEGT. This CDR3 spans 12 amino acids. The CDR3: CASTTDAGGYTF. As DNA, the CDR3 is TGTGCCAGCACCACCGACGCAGGCGGCTACACCTTC.

V and J are TRBV4-2 and TRBJ1-4, with D maybe TRBD1 (5 bases). V was shortened by 4 bases and J by 11 bases, with 14 bases between the two germline ends. The CDR3 length is 13 residues. Germline-derived CDR1 and CDR2 are LGHNA and YNFKEQ. This CDR3 reads CASSPEQGGKLFF. The CDR3 DNA sequence: TGTGCCAGCAGCCCAGAGCAGGGTGGTAAACTGTTTTTT.

The V gene is TRBV7-3, the J gene TRBJ2-2, with a possible D match to TRBD1 (5 bases). This CDR3 spans 16 amino acids. Germline V lookup: CDR1 SGHTA, CDR2 FQGTGA. The germline V and J ends were trimmed by 1 base and 0 bases, with 9 bases remaining between them. CDR3 sequence (DNA): TGTGCCAGCAGCTTAAGGGCAGGGACGAACACCGGGGAGCTGTTTTTT. This codes for CASSLRAGTNTGELFF. Full variable domain (rest looked up from reference TRBV7-3 and TRBJ2-2): GAGVSQTPSNKVTEKGKYVELRCDPISGHTALYWYRQSLGQGPEFLIYFQGTGAADDSGLPNDRFFAVRPEGSVSTLKIQRTERGDSAVYLCASSLRAGTNTGELFFGEGSRLTVL.

The rearrangement uses TRBV7-9 and TRBJ2-5, with a possible D match to TRBD2 (6 bases). With the DNA end fitting TRBJ2-7 better, the J assignment may be wrong. Germline V gene data show CDR1 as SEHNR and CDR2 as FQNEAQ (reference sequence). The CDR3 has 13 amino acids. Written as DNA, the CDR3 is TGTGCCAGCCGGGTGGAGGGATCCTACGAGCAGTACTTC. This codes for CASRVEGSYEQYF.

V and J are TRBV30 and TRBJ1-1, with D unresolved. Trimming shortened V by 3 bases and J by 1 base, and 9 bases separated the two germline ends. CDR1 and CDR2 (germline): GTSNPN, SVGIG (reference sequence). The CDR3 is made up of 13 amino acids. CDR3 sequence reads: CAWSVDKNTEAFF. Here the CDR3 DNA reads TGTGCCTGGAGCGTTGACAAGAACACTGAAGCTTTCTTT. The variable domain in full, with the rest retrieved from reference TRBV30 and TRBJ1-1, is SQTIHQWPATLVQPVGSPLSLECTVEGTSNPNLYWYRQAAGRGLQLLFYSVGIGQISSEVPQNLSASRPQDRQFILSSKKLLLSDSGFYLCAWSVDKNTEAFFGQGTRLTVV.

The count of this clone is one. V and J are TRBV7-9 and TRBJ2-5, with 7 bases lining up with TRBD1. The J call may be incorrect, as the DNA end agrees better with TRBJ2-7. The CDR3 loop spans 14 amino acids. Germline CDR1 reads SEHNR; CDR2 reads FQNEAQ (reference sequence). CDR3 in amino acids: CASSYGTVSYEQYF. In nucleotides, the CDR3 is TGTGCCAGCAGCTACGGGACAGTTTCCTACGAGCAGTACTTC.

The sample holds one count of this clone. The V and J genes are TRBV5-8 and TRBJ1-1; D might be TRBD1 (5 bases). Germline-derived CDR1 and CDR2 are SGHTS and YDEGEE. Trimming stripped 1 base from V and 7 bases from J, with 11 bases between. CDR3 length equals 13 residues. The CDR3 reads CASSLRQRLEAFF. The CDR3 coding sequence is TGTGCCAGCAGCTTGAGACAGCGCCTTGAAGCTTTCTTT.

DNA of the CDR3: TGCGCCAGCAGCCAAGAAACTGGGCAAAACACTGAAGCTTTCTTT. Translated: CASSQETGQNTEAFF. V is TRBV4-1 and J is TRBJ1-1; D gene uncertain. The CDR3 extends over 15 amino acids. Germline values: CDR1 MGHRA, CDR2 YSYEKL. Trimming left V 0 bases short and J 2 bases short, with 10 bases between.

This clone showed up just once. V and J are TRBV11-2 and TRBJ1-2, with TRBD1 matching 8 bases. The CDR3 sequence is 15 residues long. Germline CDR1 reads SGHAT; CDR2 reads FQNNGV. V lost 6 bases, J lost 0 bases, and 6 bases stayed unmatched. This chain's CDR3 is CASSFGQGPNYGYTF. The CDR3, as DNA: TGTGCCAGCAGTTTCGGACAGGGCCCTAACTATGGCTACACCTTC.

This clone has just a few counts. With only one base between it and a far larger clone, this is likely a read error. In the same sample, other DNA sequences code for this CDR3. V gene TRBV5-8 combines with J gene TRBJ1-4; D remains unclear. The V end lost 4 bases, the J end lost 11 bases, and 15 bases lay between the germline ends. Germline V gives CDR1 SGHTS, CDR2 YDEGEE. This CDR3 contains 13 residues. The CDR3 is CASSPIITMKLFF. The CDR3 bases are TGTGCCAGCAGCCCAATTATCACTATGAAACTGTTTTTT.

The V gene is TRBV27, the J gene TRBJ1-1; TRBD1 might be the D (5 bases). The CDR3 contains 16 residues. V dropped 1 base and J dropped 0 bases, with 12 bases sitting between them. From germline, CDR1 is MNHEY and CDR2 SMNVEV (reference sequence). CDR3 nucleotides: TGTGCCAGCAGTTTATACGCAGGGTGGATGAACACTGAAGCTTTCTTT. Amino acid sequence: CASSLYAGWMNTEAFF.

This sequence joins TRBV6-5 and TRBJ2-7, with a weak D call TRBD2 (5 bases). Germline lookup yields CDR1 MNHEY and CDR2 SVGAGI. This CDR3 is built from 14 residues. The V end was cut by 0 bases, the J end by 2 bases, with 8 bases between. In DNA form, the CDR3 reads TGTGCCAGCAGTTACTCCCACGGGGCCTACGAGCAGTACTTC. Protein product: CASSYSHGAYEQYF.

V usage is TRBV7-9 and J usage is TRBJ2-3, with D tentatively TRBD2 (6 bases). CDR1 is SEHNR, CDR2 FQNEAQ, per germline (reference sequence). Trimming removed 6 bases from V and 0 bases from J, with 10 bases in between. The CDR3 has 14 amino acids. The CDR3 DNA is TGTGCCAGCAGTTCTAGCGTTAGCACAGATACGCAGTATTTT. Amino acids: CASSSSVSTDTQYF.

The V gene is TRBV2, the J gene TRBJ2-1, with 12 bases aligning to TRBD2. This CDR3 is built from 17 residues. Germline-derived CDR1 and CDR2 are SNHLY and FYNNEI. Unmatched junction bases numbered 9, after V lost 3 bases and J lost 6 bases. In nucleotides, the CDR3 is TGTGCCAGCAGTGAGGCGACTAGCGGGGGTGCTCTCAATGAGCAGTTCTTC. Protein product: CASSEATSGGALNEQFF.

The chain joins TRBV13 to TRBJ2-5, with TRBD2 matching 14 bases. V shed 5 bases, J shed 4 bases, and the junction held 15 bases outside the gene matches. CDR1 is PRHDT, CDR2 FYEKMQ, per germline (reference sequence). The CDR3 consists of 19 residues. The CDR3 DNA is TGTGCCAGCAGCCCTCCCCCCGGGACTAGCGGGAGTAGATCAGAGACCCAGTACTTC. Its protein product is CASSPPPGTSGSRSETQYF.

The chain couples TRBV7-3 to TRBJ2-1, with D possibly matching TRBD2 (5 bases). The germline gives CDR1 SGHTA, CDR2 FQGTGA. The V gene lost 2 bases and the J gene lost 2 bases, with 16 bases spanning the gap. CDR3 size: 17 residues. The CDR3 loop reads CASSLPGGGSPYNEQFF. CDR3 nucleotides: TGTGCCAGCAGCTTACCAGGAGGAGGATCGCCCTACAATGAGCAGTTCTTC.

V usage is TRBV5-1 and J usage is TRBJ1-3, with D possibly TRBD1 on 6 matching bases. The germline gives CDR1 SGHRS, CDR2 YFSETQ. The ends were cut back, 3 bases at V and 3 bases at J, with 13 bases in the middle. This CDR3 has 15 residues. This chain's CDR3 is CASSSQGFNGNTIYF. CDR3 DNA sequence: TGCGCCAGCAGCTCGCAGGGGTTCAATGGAAACACCATATATTTT.

The chain employs TRBV15 and TRBJ1-3; D not certain. Germline V gene sequence: CDR1 LNHNV, CDR2 YYDKDF (reference sequence). The germline V and J ends were trimmed by 0 bases and 4 bases, with 10 bases remaining between them. The CDR3 length is 15 residues. The chain's CDR3 is CATSRDPSGGNTIYF. The CDR3, as DNA: TGTGCCACCAGCAGAGATCCCTCTGGCGGAAACACCATATATTTT.

The V and J genes are TRBV7-3 and TRBJ2-5, with D unclear. Trimming took 2 bases from V and 5 from J, leaving 15 bases between them. This CDR3 has 15 amino acids. Germline CDR1 is SGHTA and CDR2 is FQGTGA. The CDR3 loop is CASSLVVGSRETQYF. CDR3 nucleotides: TGTGCCAGCAGCTTAGTAGTGGGTTCCAGGGAGACCCAGTACTTC.

This clone was counted a single time. J is TRBJ2-2 and V is TRBV18, with TRBD2 matching over 8 bases. Germline CDR1 and CDR2: KGHSH and LQKENI. The CDR3 runs to 13 residues. Trimming removed 6 bases from V and 9 bases from J; junction bases left unmatched: 6. The CDR3 coding sequence is TGTGCCAGCTCGGGCAGCGGGAGCTGGGAGCTGTTTTTT. This gives the protein CASSGSGSWELFF.

This rearrangement joins TRBV19 to TRBJ2-3; D is ambiguous. V was shortened by 8 bases and J by 2 bases, with 17 bases between the two germline ends. The CDR3 contains 15 residues. Per germline, CDR1 LNHDA and CDR2 SQIVND (reference sequence). CDR3 region: CASGEEWPITDTQYF. CDR3 coding DNA: TGTGCCAGTGGAGAGGAGTGGCCTATCACAGATACGCAGTATTTT.

V usage is TRBV7-6 and J usage is TRBJ1-1; 8 positions agree with TRBD1. The V and J ends lost 5 bases and 3 bases, in that order; junction bases with no gene match: 11. There are 16 residues in the CDR3. Germline CDR1 SGHVS, CDR2 FNYEAQ. CDR3 in amino acids: CASSPRTGRVDTEAFF. Written as DNA, the CDR3 is TGTGCCAGCAGCCCCAGGACAGGGCGTGTGGACACTGAAGCTTTCTTT.

This clone was seen more than once but under ten times. The V call is TRBV6-5, the J call TRBJ2-7; perhaps TRBD2 as D (6 bases). V lost 5 bases and J lost 6, with 11 bases in between. This CDR3 has 12 amino acids. Germline CDR1 reads MNHEY; CDR2 reads SVGAGI. The CDR3 region has the DNA TGTGCCAGCAGTGAGACTAGAGGCGAGCAGTACTTC. The encoded protein is CASSETRGEQYF.

The chain uses TRBV2 and TRBJ2-1, with 10 bases aligning to TRBD2. The CDR3 spans 15 residues. The V gene's germline CDR1 is SNHLY and CDR2 FYNNEI. With 6 bases clipped from V and 4 bases from J, the junction kept 6 bases outside the gene matches. The CDR3 sequence is CASSPSGGVYNEQFF. The DNA for the CDR3 is TGTGCCAGCAGCCCCAGCGGGGGGGTATACAATGAGCAGTTCTTC.

As concerns this clone: Other nucleotide sequences in the sample specify the same CDR3. The genes are TRBV11-2 and TRBJ2-7, with D unresolved. Germline V gives CDR1 SGHAT, CDR2 FQNNGV. V lost 4 bases to trimming and J lost 3 bases, with 4 bases between them. The CDR3 is 11 amino acids. The CDR3 DNA reads as TGTGCCAGCAGCTCCATCTACGAGCAGTACTTC. Its protein is CASSSIYEQYF.

The chain couples TRBV6-6 to TRBJ2-7; TRBD1 matches at 9 bases. The V gene end was trimmed by 4 bases and the J gene end by 7 bases; junction bases not matched to a gene: 5. This CDR3 is built from 13 residues. The V gene's germline CDR1 is MNHNY and CDR2 SVGAGI (reference sequence). The chain's CDR3 is CASSSGQGREQYF. CDR3 bases: TGTGCCAGCAGTTCGGGACAGGGAAGGGAGCAGTACTTC.

The chain has TRBV9 and TRBJ2-3; 12 bases are a match to TRBD2. Looked up from germline, CDR1 is SGDLS and CDR2 is YYNGEE. V gave up 5 bases and J gave up 5 bases; unmatched junction bases: 6. This CDR3 comprises 15 residues. The CDR3 here is CASSPGTSGQDTQYF. As DNA, the CDR3 is TGTGCCAGCAGTCCCGGGACTAGCGGGCAAGATACGCAGTATTTT.

This clone was seen a single time. The genes are TRBV4-1 and TRBJ2-7, with TRBD1 matching 7 bases. Germline lookup yields CDR1 MGHRA and CDR2 YSYEKL. This CDR3 is 14 amino acids long. V lost 4 bases, J lost 4 bases, and 7 bases stayed unmatched. As DNA, the CDR3 is TGCGCCAGCAGCCTACCCGACAGGGCTTACGAGCAGTACTTC. It is translated as CASSLPDRAYEQYF.

This clone has only a few counts. The rearrangement joins TRBV29-1 to TRBJ2-3; perhaps TRBD2 as D (5 bases). The CDR3 runs 11 residues. Per the germline V gene, CDR1 is SQVTM and CDR2 is ANQGSEA. The V gene lost 7 bases and the J gene lost 5 bases, with 10 bases spanning the gap. CDR3 DNA: TGCAGCGCCCTAGAGGGAGATACGCAGTATTTT. Protein product: CSALEGDTQYF.